This T cell receptor beta chain is from a study of blood T cell repertoires in COVID-19. Study details: The origin of the acute and convalescent COVID-19 samples was the United States, Italy and Spain. In each case, the material was cDNA or gDNA derived from T cells, B-cell-depleted T cells, or PBMCs.

This CDR3 is 13 amino acids long. CDR1 is KGHDR, CDR2 SFDVKD, per germline. V dropped 3 bases and J dropped 3 bases, with 6 bases sitting between them. As originally analysed: Reference gene primers were amplified, and this amplification served to estimate nucleated cell counts. Method: immunoSEQ multiplex PCR; TCRdb's copy keeps in-frame clones and lacks some. V and J calls plus clone size are reproduced from that table; the DNA served to infer D and trimming. This table holds 200,000 to 300,000 clones, around nine tenths found once. Seattle enrolled patients during active infection and tracked them longitudinally.

The source material was peripheral blood. V usage is TRBV24-1 and J usage is TRBJ2-3; no firm D call. The sequence was obtained from a woman aged 55-75 years with COVID-19, enrolled during active disease. The CDR3 region has the DNA TGTGCCACCAGTGATCCCCGGACAGATACGCAGTATTTT. Residues: CATSDPRTDTQYF.